This T cell receptor beta chain was captured by sequencing in a study of blood T cell repertoires in COVID-19 (dated by TCRdb to 2020 to 2022). Background on the whole study: Samples covering the acute and convalescent phases of COVID-19 were provided by collaborators in the United States, Italy and Spain. Subjects who had been exposed to COVID-19, were actively infected with it, or had recovered from it provided the deeply sampled blood TCRbeta repertoires that made up the dataset. Where available, HLA class I and class II types were obtained from metadata supplied by the sample provider rather than from assay-based typing. The samples were drawn from two sources: the first 160 participants of the ongoing ImmuneRACE study, and some 1,300 subjects contributed by 6 global collaborators. The repertoires were released in a freely available public database meant as a resource for research on the immune response to SARS-CoV-2. The sample metadata nearly always contained a de-identified subject ID, COVID-19 status, age in years and sex. The prospective study material was composed of cDNA or gDNA derived from T cells, B-cell-depleted T cells, or PBMCs. Results and caveats for the whole study, not just this receptor: The amount of clinical and demographic metadata varied by source and participant and was provided uncurated.

TCRbeta CDR3 regions were amplified from genomic DNA using the immunoSEQ Assay, a bias-controlled multiplex PCR. The paper's data handling went like this. Within the assay, amplification of reference gene primers was used to estimate how many nucleated cells each sample contained. To quantify the absolute abundance of each unique TCRbeta CDR3 rearrangement, sequence reads were collapsed and filtered. For each sample, productive Simpson clonality was calculated as the square root of Simpson's diversity index across productive rearrangements. TCRdb carries this immuneACCESS record with in-frame sequences only. Its versions omit some clonotypes, under half of them owing to an unresolved V gene in the studies checked, with the rest unexplained. Clone size and the V and J calls come from that table; the DNA yielded D and trimming. The sample data list 150,000 to 200,000 clones, and around 90% of these were observed just once. The ten most abundant clones make up 2% to 3% of the sample.

Inclusive of the bounding cysteine and phenylalanine, the CDR3 is 14 residues long. The CDR3 DNA has 42 bases and is translated from base 1. V loses 6 bases at its end and J loses 7 bases; junction bases beyond the gene matches: 4. CDR1 is given as LNHDA and CDR2 as SQIVND, both from the germline V gene (reference sequence). The collaborating institutions used their own protocols to collect whole blood in K2EDTA tubes. Collaborator samples were shipped for TCRbeta analysis as frozen whole blood, isolated PBMCs, or DNA extracted from either sample type. In regard to this clone: Its target antigen remains unknown. No clone much larger than this one lies a single base away; base qualities are absent.

Sample: peripheral blood. This receptor was taken from a man between 18 and 35 years old with acute or convalescent COVID-19. The receptor chain draws on TRBV19 and TRBJ1-6; TRBD1 matches 9 bases in the middle. The CDR3 amino acid sequence is: CASSGTGWNSPLHF. At the DNA level, the sequence is TGTGCCAGTAGCGGGACAGGGTGGAATTCACCCCTCCACTTT.